The 18 T cell receptor beta chains below come from one sample, sequenced in a study of blood T cell repertoires in COVID-19. Produced via immunoSEQ multiplex PCR; TCRdb's table is partial and in-frame only. Seen here are around 370,000 clones, 85% to 90% observed once, and the top ten hold around 7%. The sequenced sample consisted of peripheral blood. The receptors come from a man younger than 30 with active or convalescent COVID-19.

The chain links TRBV4-2 to TRBJ2-7; 8 bases align to TRBD2. Germline-derived CDR1 and CDR2 are LGHNA and YNFKEQ. This CDR3 region has 16 residues. The V segment lost 0 bases and the J segment 5 bases; nucleotides outside the gene matches: 9. The CDR3 spells CASSQDWTGGPDEQYF. The CDR3 DNA reads as TGTGCCAGCAGCCAAGACTGGACGGGAGGGCCGGACGAGCAGTACTTC.

The chain uses TRBV5-8 and TRBJ2-3; D remains ambiguous. Looked up from germline, CDR1 is SGHTS and CDR2 is YDEGEE. Trimming left V 2 bases short and J 2 bases short, with 9 bases between. This CDR3 has 14 amino acids. In nucleotides, the CDR3 is TGTGCCAGCAGCTTCCCTCGTCTCACAGATACGCAGTATTTT. Its protein is CASSFPRLTDTQYF.

V usage is TRBV7-2 and J usage is TRBJ1-2; maybe TRBD1 (5 bases). This CDR3 is built from 13 residues. Germline V lookup: CDR1 SGHTA, CDR2 FQGNSA. V was cut by 3 bases and J by 6 bases, with 11 bases left in between. In DNA, the CDR3 is TGTGCCAGCAGCTTCGGGGGGGGAAATGGCTACACCTTC. This sequence encodes CASSFGGGNGYTF.

This clone was counted a few times. This chain joins TRBV7-8 and TRBJ1-5, with 9 bases identical to TRBD1. Germline V CDR1 and CDR2: SGHVS, FQNEAQ. Trimming removed 5 bases from V and 2 bases from J; junction bases left unmatched: 4. CDR3 length: 15 residues. CDR3: CASSKTGGGNQPQHF. DNA of the CDR3: TGTGCCAGCAGCAAAACAGGGGGCGGCAATCAGCCCCAGCATTTT.

J is TRBJ1-1 and V is TRBV9; D possibly corresponds to TRBD1 (6 bases). This CDR3 is built from 14 residues. From germline, CDR1 is SGDLS and CDR2 YYNGEE. The V end was cut by 5 bases, the J end by 5 bases, with 16 bases between. The CDR3 nucleotides read TGTGCCAGCAGTGCTTCACAGGGAAAAACTGAAGCTTTCTTT. Amino acid sequence: CASSASQGKTEAFF.

The chain is built from TRBV6-2 or TRBV6-3 and TRBJ2-7, with 12 bases lining up with TRBD2. This CDR3 has 17 residues. Germline loops: CDR1 MNHEY, CDR2 SVGEGT. V lost 5 bases, J lost 2 bases, and 10 bases stayed unmatched. The CDR3 nucleotides read TGTGCCAGCAGTCTCCTTAGGACTAGCGGGAATCCCTACGAGCAGTACTTC. This translates into CASSLLRTSGNPYEQYF.

This clone was seen once. J is TRBJ2-1 and V is TRBV24-1; D is possibly TRBD1 (6 bases). Trimming took 4 bases from V and 5 from J, leaving 11 bases between them. Germline values: CDR1 KGHDR, CDR2 SFDVKD. The CDR3 spans 14 residues. CDR3 sequence reads: CATSDPTGHNEQFF. CDR3 DNA: TGTGCCACCAGTGACCCGACAGGACACAATGAGCAGTTCTTC.

V gene TRBV7-9 combines with J gene TRBJ2-1; perhaps TRBD2 as D (5 bases). Trimming cost V 5 bases and J 9 bases, with 23 bases left between them. The germline gives CDR1 SEHNR, CDR2 FQNEAQ (reference sequence). This CDR3 is 16 amino acids long. In DNA form, the CDR3 reads TGTGCCAGCAGCCTCCCCGGGCCATCGGGGAACCCTGAGCAGTTCTTC. Amino acid sequence: CASSLPGPSGNPEQFF.

This clone is a singleton in its sample. J is TRBJ2-1 and V is TRBV5-5; 11 positions agree with TRBD2. Germline V gene lookup returns CDR1 SGHKS and CDR2 YYEKEE (reference sequence). This CDR3 region has 14 residues. The J segment lost 7 bases and the V segment lost 4 bases, leaving 4 bases of the junction unmatched. CDR3 sequence (DNA): TGTGCCAGCAGCGGGACTAGCGGACGAAATGAGCAGTTCTTC. Translation: CASSGTSGRNEQFF. Full variable domain (outside the CDR3, taken from reference TRBV5-5 and TRBJ2-1): DAGVTQSPTHLIKTRGQQVTLRCSPISGHKSVSWYQQVLGQGPQFIFQYYEKEERGRGNFPDRFSARQFPNYSSELNVNALLLGDSALYLCASSGTSGRNEQFFGPGTRLTVL.

By proportion, this clone is medium-sized. The chain couples TRBV3-1 (or the pseudogene TRBV3-2) to TRBJ2-7; D is unresolved. V was cut by 1 base and J by 5 bases, with 12 bases left in between. CDR1 is LGHDT and CDR2 is YNNKEL in the germline V gene (reference sequence). The CDR3 length is 14 residues. The CDR3 nucleotides are TGTGCCAGCAGCCAAGTATCCCACAACGACGAGCAGTACTTC. Translation gives CASSQVSHNDEQYF.

The chain's CDR3 is CASSLEEGGNQPQHF. The CDR3 nucleotides read TGCGCCAGCAGCTTGGAGGAAGGGGGCAATCAGCCCCAGCATTTT. J is TRBJ1-5 and V is TRBV5-1; D may be TRBD1 (5 bases). This CDR3 is built from 15 residues. V lost 0 bases and J lost 2, with 9 bases in between. Germline-derived CDR1 and CDR2 are SGHRS and YFSETQ.

Concerning this clone: The same CDR3 arises from other DNA sequences in this sample as well. V usage is TRBV9 and J usage is TRBJ2-1, with 7 positions matching TRBD2. Germline assignment: CDR1 SGDLS and CDR2 YYNGEE. The CDR3 has 15 residues. Trimming took 0 bases from V and 3 from J; bases not matched to a gene: 3. CDR3: CASSVASGDYNEQFF. CDR3 sequence (DNA): TGTGCCAGCAGCGTAGCGAGCGGGGACTACAATGAGCAGTTCTTC.

Only a few counts were recorded for this clone. The rearrangement uses TRBV7-3 and TRBJ2-5, with 8 bases identical to TRBD1. V lost 2 bases to trimming and J lost 4 bases; unmatched junction nucleotides: 0. The CDR3 contains 13 residues. Germline V gene lookup returns CDR1 SGHTA and CDR2 FQGTGA. The DNA for the CDR3 is TGTGCCAGCAGCTTAGACAGGGGAGAGACCCAGTACTTC. Translation gives CASSLDRGETQYF.

The rearrangement links TRBV6-5 to TRBJ2-3, with TRBD2 as a possible D gene (6 bases). Between the trimmed V and J ends, which lost 4 bases and 4 bases, there was a span of 18 bases. This CDR3 has 16 residues. Germline CDR1 reads MNHEY; CDR2 reads SVGAGI. CDR3 loop: CASSWDREPHPDTQYF. Written as DNA, the CDR3 is TGTGCCAGCAGTTGGGACCGGGAGCCCCACCCAGATACGCAGTATTTT.

This CDR3 is CASRRTGTNTEAFF. The CDR3 bases are TGTGCCAGCAGGCGGACAGGGACGAACACTGAAGCTTTCTTT. The genes are TRBV7-3 and TRBJ1-1; the match to TRBD1 covers 8 bases. There are 14 residues in the CDR3. In germline, CDR1 is SGHTA, CDR2 FQGTGA. Losses at the gene ends were 6 bases for V and 1 base for J; bases not matched to a gene: 4.

The J gene is TRBJ1-5, the V gene TRBV27, with D possibly matching TRBD1 (5 bases). V shed 6 bases and J shed 4 bases, with 10 bases lying between them. Germline V CDR1 and CDR2: MNHEY, SMNVEV (reference sequence). The CDR3 runs 13 residues. The CDR3 DNA reads as TGTGCCAGCAGACAGGCGGGGAATCAGCCCCAGCATTTT. Translation gives CASRQAGNQPQHF.

Only one count was recorded for this clone. In nucleotides, the CDR3 is TGTGCCAGCAGTGCCTATAGGACTAGCGGCACAGATACGCAGTATTTT. It specifies CASSAYRTSGTDTQYF. The chain employs TRBV25-1 and TRBJ2-3; 9 positions agree with TRBD2. This CDR3 spans 16 amino acids. CDR1 and CDR2 from the germline V gene are MGHDK and SYGVNS. V dropped 4 bases and J dropped 1; count of bases not matched to a gene: 6.

The chain joins TRBV6-6 to TRBJ2-7, with no clear D. Germline V lookup: CDR1 MNHNY, CDR2 SVGAGI (reference sequence). CDR3 size: 12 residues. V was shortened by 5 bases and J by 3 bases, with 8 bases between the two germline ends. CDR3 sequence (DNA): TGTGCCAGCAGTGCCTCTAGCTACGAGCAGTACTTC. It yields the protein CASSASSYEQYF.